A selection of T cell receptor beta chains follows, all from one sample in a study of blood T cell repertoires in COVID-19. TCRdb's copy holds only in-frame clones and misses some; the assay was immunoSEQ multiplex PCR. The sample consists of roughly 250,000 clones, more than 60% of them appearing once. The sample comprised peripheral blood. These receptors were obtained from a woman aged 40 to 50 with active or convalescent COVID-19. Each CDR3 is given with its conserved first and last residue. Each record gives: D gene, V gene, clone size, J gene, CDR3 DNA, CDR3 protein. The D gene is left open where the match is weak. Clone size is not always given. Where it is, it says once, few, many or a class for expanded clones.

D gene: -
V gene: TRBV30
clone size: -
J gene: TRBJ1-4
CDR3 DNA: TGTGCCTGGAGGGCCCGACAGATTAATGAAAAACTGTTTTTT
CDR3 protein: CAWRARQINEKLFF

D gene: -
V gene: TRBV12-3/TRBV12-4
clone size: -
J gene: TRBJ1-6
CDR3 DNA: TGTGCCAGCAGGGCAGGGTTATGGTCACCCCTCCACTTT
CDR3 protein: CASRAGLWSPLHF

D gene: -
V gene: TRBV27
clone size: -
J gene: TRBJ2-3
CDR3 DNA: TGTGCCAGCAGTTTAACCCTAACCTTGGATACGCAGTATTTT
CDR3 protein: CASSLTLTLDTQYF

D gene: -
V gene: TRBV5-1
clone size: once
J gene: TRBJ1-1
CDR3 DNA: TGCGCCAGCAGCTCCTCGGGACACCGGACCGAAGCTTTCTTT
CDR3 protein: CASSSSGHRTEAFF

D gene: TRBD1
V gene: TRBV7-6
clone size: -
J gene: TRBJ1-5
CDR3 DNA: TGTGCCAGCAGCTTAGGGACAGGGGTTAATAGCAATCAGCCCCAGCATTTT
CDR3 protein: CASSLGTGVNSNQPQHF

D gene: -
V gene: TRBV6-5
clone size: few
J gene: TRBJ1-5
CDR3 DNA: TGTGCCAGCAGTTACTCCCAGGGGAGTGGTCAGCCCCAGCATTTT
CDR3 protein: CASSYSQGSGQPQHF

D gene: TRBD1
V gene: TRBV28
clone size: -
J gene: TRBJ1-5
CDR3 DNA: TGTGCCAGCAGCACTCAGGGGGCGCTGACTCAGCCCCAGCATTTT
CDR3 protein: CASSTQGALTQPQHF

D gene: -
V gene: TRBV7-9
clone size: -
J gene: TRBJ1-1
CDR3 DNA: TGTGCCAGCAGCTTAGCGTCCAGGGTTCTCGATGGTTCGGCTTTCTTT
CDR3 protein: CASSLASRVLDGSAFF

D gene: TRBD2
V gene: TRBV7-3
clone size: -
J gene: TRBJ2-6
CDR3 DNA: TGTGCCAGCAGCTTAAAACCAGCGGGGGTCTCTGGGGCCAACGTCCTGACTTTC
CDR3 protein: CASSLKPAGVSGANVLTF

D gene: TRBD1
V gene: TRBV6-1
clone size: -
J gene: TRBJ1-6
CDR3 DNA: TGTGCCAGCAGTGATAGAGGGGGCGGTTCACCCCTCCACTTT
CDR3 protein: CASSDRGGGSPLHF

D gene: -
V gene: TRBV14
clone size: -
J gene: TRBJ2-5
CDR3 DNA: TGTGCCAGCAGCCTTCGGGACAACCAAGAGACCCAGTACTTC
CDR3 protein: CASSLRDNQETQYF

D gene: -
V gene: TRBV9
clone size: -
J gene: TRBJ1-3
CDR3 DNA: TGTGCCAGCAGCGTAGCAGCGGGGGCTGGAAACACCATATATTTT
CDR3 protein: CASSVAAGAGNTIYF

D gene: -
V gene: TRBV7-9
clone size: -
J gene: TRBJ1-2
CDR3 DNA: TGTGCCAGCAGCTCCACCACGACAGTCACCCAGGGCTACACCTTC
CDR3 protein: CASSSTTTVTQGYTF

D gene: -
V gene: TRBV12-3/TRBV12-4
clone size: -
J gene: TRBJ1-6
CDR3 DNA: TGTGCCAGCAGTTTGGAAACAGATTCACCCCTCCACTTT
CDR3 protein: CASSLETDSPLHF

D gene: -
V gene: TRBV11-2
clone size: -
J gene: TRBJ1-3
CDR3 DNA: TGTGCCAGCAGCTCGGTGAGCTCTGGAAACACCATATATTTT
CDR3 protein: CASSSVSSGNTIYF

D gene: TRBD1
V gene: TRBV7-9
clone size: -
J gene: TRBJ1-3
CDR3 DNA: TGTGCCAGCAACCTTCAGGGGGCTTCTGGAAACACCATATATTTT
CDR3 protein: CASNLQGASGNTIYF

D gene: -
V gene: TRBV7-9
clone size: -
J gene: TRBJ1-1
CDR3 DNA: TGTGCCAGCAGCTTGGGACGGCGGAGGGGTACTGAAGCTTTCTTT
CDR3 protein: CASSLGRRRGTEAFF

D gene: TRBD1
V gene: TRBV28
clone size: once
J gene: TRBJ2-5
CDR3 DNA: TGTGCCAGCAGCCGTGGACAGGGCGAGACCCAGTACTTC
CDR3 protein: CASSRGQGETQYF

D gene: TRBD1
V gene: TRBV6-2/TRBV6-3
clone size: -
J gene: TRBJ2-7
CDR3 DNA: TGTGCCAGCAGTTACTCGACAGGGTGGAGGTTGTACGAGCAGTACTTC
CDR3 protein: CASSYSTGWRLYEQYF

D gene: -
V gene: TRBV21-1
clone size: few
J gene: TRBJ1-5
CDR3 DNA: TGTGCCAGCAGCAAACCCGAGGAGAGGGAGAATCAGCCCCAGCATTTT
CDR3 protein: CASSKPEERENQPQHF

D gene: -
V gene: TRBV7-9
clone size: -
J gene: TRBJ1-1
CDR3 DNA: TGTGCCAGCAGCGTTAGAGGGGGTACGGCGGAAGCTTTCTTT
CDR3 protein: CASSVRGGTAEAFF

D gene: -
V gene: TRBV7-3
clone size: many
J gene: TRBJ1-2
CDR3 DNA: TGTGCCAGCAGCTTAACAGGCACAGACTATGGCTACACCTTC
CDR3 protein: CASSLTGTDYGYTF

D gene: -
V gene: TRBV25-1
clone size: few
J gene: TRBJ1-1
CDR3 DNA: TGTGCCAGCAGTCCCCCGGGGAACACTGAAGCTTTCTTT
CDR3 protein: CASSPPGNTEAFF

D gene: -
V gene: TRBV3-1/TRBV3-2
clone size: -
J gene: TRBJ2-3
CDR3 DNA: TGTGCCAGCAGCCAAGCTGGAGGAGCAGATACGCAGTATTTT
CDR3 protein: CASSQAGGADTQYF

D gene: -
V gene: TRBV7-9
clone size: -
J gene: TRBJ1-1
CDR3 DNA: TGTGCCAGCAGCCCCCTGGCCCTGAACACTGAAGCTTTCTTT
CDR3 protein: CASSPLALNTEAFF

D gene: -
V gene: TRBV5-5
clone size: -
J gene: TRBJ1-1
CDR3 DNA: TGTGCCAGCACCGGGGATGCGACTGAAGCTTTCTTT
CDR3 protein: CASTGDATEAFF

D gene: -
V gene: TRBV19
clone size: -
J gene: TRBJ2-3
CDR3 DNA: TGTGCCAGTAGTCCTCGTCCAGTGGATACGCAGTATTTT
CDR3 protein: CASSPRPVDTQYF

D gene: -
V gene: TRBV15
clone size: -
J gene: TRBJ2-7
CDR3 DNA: TGTGCCACCAGCAGAGATCGGGGTTTGTACGAGCAGTACTTC
CDR3 protein: CATSRDRGLYEQYF

D gene: TRBD2
V gene: TRBV9
clone size: -
J gene: TRBJ2-6
CDR3 DNA: TGTGCCAGCAGCGTAATCGGGGGGACCGGGGCCAACGTCCTGACTTTC
CDR3 protein: CASSVIGGTGANVLTF

D gene: -
V gene: TRBV15
clone size: -
J gene: TRBJ1-5
CDR3 DNA: TGTGCCACCAGCAGATCCAGGGGTTTGGAGCCCCAGCATTTT
CDR3 protein: CATSRSRGLEPQHF

D gene: TRBD1
V gene: TRBV5-1
clone size: -
J gene: TRBJ1-2
CDR3 DNA: TGCGCCAGCAGCTTACCGGGACAGGGGGCCGGTGGCTACACCTTC
CDR3 protein: CASSLPGQGAGGYTF

D gene: TRBD1
V gene: TRBV6-6
clone size: -
J gene: TRBJ1-2
CDR3 DNA: TGTGCCAGCAGTTCCCCCGGGACAGCAACTAACTATGGCTACACCTTC
CDR3 protein: CASSSPGTATNYGYTF

D gene: -
V gene: TRBV19
clone size: once
J gene: TRBJ1-1
CDR3 DNA: TGTGCCAGTAGTACAACCCGGGACACCCAGCAAGCTTTCTTT
CDR3 protein: CASSTTRDTQQAFF

D gene: TRBD2
V gene: TRBV4-1
clone size: -
J gene: TRBJ2-2
CDR3 DNA: TGCGCCAGCAGCCAAGATTGGGCTAGCGGGGGTCCCGGGGAGCTGTTTTTT
CDR3 protein: CASSQDWASGGPGELFF

D gene: -
V gene: TRBV30
clone size: once
J gene: TRBJ1-2
CDR3 DNA: TGTGCCTGGAGTTTCCACAGCTATGGCTACACCTTC
CDR3 protein: CAWSFHSYGYTF

D gene: TRBD2
V gene: TRBV3-1/TRBV3-2
clone size: -
J gene: TRBJ2-1
CDR3 DNA: TGTGCCAGCAGCCAAGATTTTGGAGCGGGGGGGTACAATGAGCAGTTCTTC
CDR3 protein: CASSQDFGAGGYNEQFF

D gene: TRBD1
V gene: TRBV7-9
clone size: -
J gene: TRBJ1-6
CDR3 DNA: TGTGCCAGCAGCTCCCAGCCAGGGGGCGCGGGATCACCCCTCCACTTT
CDR3 protein: CASSSQPGGAGSPLHF

D gene: TRBD1
V gene: TRBV3-1/TRBV3-2
clone size: -
J gene: TRBJ1-1
CDR3 DNA: TGTGCCAGCAGGTCGCAGGGGGGCACTGAAGCTTTCTTT
CDR3 protein: CASRSQGGTEAFF

D gene: TRBD1
V gene: TRBV5-1
clone size: -
J gene: TRBJ1-6
CDR3 DNA: TGCGCCAGCAGCTTTCGGTCAATTACAGGGGATGCTTCACCCCTCCACTTT
CDR3 protein: CASSFRSITGDASPLHF

D gene: -
V gene: TRBV19
clone size: -
J gene: TRBJ2-1
CDR3 DNA: TGTGCCAGTAGTATCTCTATTAGGGAGGACAATGAGCAGTTCTTC
CDR3 protein: CASSISIREDNEQFF

D gene: TRBD1
V gene: TRBV7-9
clone size: -
J gene: TRBJ1-1
CDR3 DNA: TGTGCCAGCAGCCTGACAGGGAAGACTGAAGCTTTCTTT
CDR3 protein: CASSLTGKTEAFF

D gene: TRBD1
V gene: TRBV19
clone size: -
J gene: TRBJ1-6
CDR3 DNA: TGTGCCAGTAGTATAGATAAAGGACAGGGTCAGAGATCACCCCTCCACTTT
CDR3 protein: CASSIDKGQGQRSPLHF

D gene: -
V gene: TRBV11-2
clone size: -
J gene: TRBJ1-1
CDR3 DNA: TGTGCCAGCAGCTTAGAAGGGGGTCTTACTGAAGCTTTCTTT
CDR3 protein: CASSLEGGLTEAFF

D gene: -
V gene: TRBV5-1
clone size: -
J gene: TRBJ2-7
CDR3 DNA: TGCGCCAGCAGCTCTACTGGGGCAGGGACTTCCTACGAGCAGTACTTC
CDR3 protein: CASSSTGAGTSYEQYF

D gene: -
V gene: TRBV27
clone size: -
J gene: TRBJ1-1
CDR3 DNA: TGTGCCAGCAGTTTTAGAGGCACTGAAGCTTTCTTT
CDR3 protein: CASSFRGTEAFF

D gene: -
V gene: TRBV7-3
clone size: -
J gene: TRBJ2-1
CDR3 DNA: TGTGCCAGCAGCTTACAACTAACCTCCTACAATGAGCAGTTCTTC
CDR3 protein: CASSLQLTSYNEQFF

D gene: -
V gene: TRBV30
clone size: few
J gene: TRBJ2-7
CDR3 DNA: TGTGCCTGGAGTGTACTGTCAGGTAGTTACGAGCAGTACTTC
CDR3 protein: CAWSVLSGSYEQYF

D gene: -
V gene: TRBV2
clone size: -
J gene: TRBJ1-3
CDR3 DNA: TGTGCCAGCATCGGACAGAAAATTTCTGGAAACACCATATATTTT
CDR3 protein: CASIGQKISGNTIYF

D gene: TRBD1
V gene: TRBV6-2/TRBV6-3
clone size: -
J gene: TRBJ2-2
CDR3 DNA: TGTGCCAGCAGTTACATGGGACAGGGGAACACCGGGGAGCTGTTTTTT
CDR3 protein: CASSYMGQGNTGELFF

D gene: -
V gene: TRBV5-6
clone size: -
J gene: TRBJ1-2
CDR3 DNA: TGTGCCAGCAGCTGGGCGGGAGGGATCTACACCTTC
CDR3 protein: CASSWAGGIYTF

D gene: -
V gene: TRBV29-1
clone size: -
J gene: TRBJ2-3
CDR3 DNA: TGCAGCGTTGAAGATCGCAAGGAGCGGGGCACAGATACGCAGTATTTT
CDR3 protein: CSVEDRKERGTDTQYF

D gene: -
V gene: TRBV4-2
clone size: -
J gene: TRBJ2-2
CDR3 DNA: TGTGCCAGCAGCCAAGATAAATACACCGGGGAGCTGTTTTTT
CDR3 protein: CASSQDKYTGELFF

D gene: -
V gene: TRBV10-3
clone size: -
J gene: TRBJ2-4
CDR3 DNA: TGTGCCATCAGTGGGTGGCTCGGGGACATTCAGTACTTC
CDR3 protein: CAISGWLGDIQYF

D gene: -
V gene: TRBV18
clone size: few
J gene: TRBJ1-2
CDR3 DNA: TGTGCCAGCTCACCTACAGGGACCTATGGCTACACCTTC
CDR3 protein: CASSPTGTYGYTF

D gene: -
V gene: TRBV30
clone size: -
J gene: TRBJ2-3
CDR3 DNA: TGTGCCTGGAGTGCTATAACAGATACGCAGTATTTT
CDR3 protein: CAWSAITDTQYF

D gene: TRBD1
V gene: TRBV15
clone size: -
J gene: TRBJ1-2
CDR3 DNA: TGTGCCACCAGCAGAAGCGGGACAGGGGTAGGGTATGGCTACACCTTC
CDR3 protein: CATSRSGTGVGYGYTF